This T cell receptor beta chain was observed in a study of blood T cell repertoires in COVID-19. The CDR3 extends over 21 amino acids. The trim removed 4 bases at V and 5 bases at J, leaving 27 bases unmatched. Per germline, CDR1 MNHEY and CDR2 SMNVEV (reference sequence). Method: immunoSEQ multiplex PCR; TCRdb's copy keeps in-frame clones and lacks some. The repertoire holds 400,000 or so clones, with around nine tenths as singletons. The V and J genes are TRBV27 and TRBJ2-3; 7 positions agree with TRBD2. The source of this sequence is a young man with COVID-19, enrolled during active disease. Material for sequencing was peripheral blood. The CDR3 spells CASSYQARGSRIHQFIDTQYF. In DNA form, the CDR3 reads TGTGCCAGCAGTTACCAGGCCCGCGGGAGTCGGATCCACCAGTTCATAGATACGCAGTATTTT.